These 9 T cell receptor beta chains originate from one sample sequenced in a study of STAT3 mutations in large granular lymphocyte leukemia. For these receptors, no antigen is known. Study conclusions and caveats: At least one immunodominant TCR beta clonotype appeared in every T-cell large granular lymphocyte leukemia patient.

Only in-frame clones appear in the TCRdb table, and some are missing; sequencing was by immunoSEQ multiplex PCR. The sample includes about 20,000 clones, about 92% of them seen just once. Sequencing input: peripheral blood mononuclear cells. The source of these receptors is a man in his sixties with T-cell large granular lymphocyte leukemia. Some clones in this sample may be carry-over from other donors' samples.

This rearrangement joins TRBV6-6 to TRBJ2-1; D ambiguous. Germline loops: CDR1 MNHNY, CDR2 SVGAGI (reference sequence). This CDR3 is built from 14 residues. V was trimmed by 6 bases and J by 1 base, leaving 10 bases between them. The CDR3 DNA reads as TGTGCCAGCAGCCTAGACTCTTCCTACAATGAGCAGTTCTTC. Protein product: CASSLDSSYNEQFF.

This clone has a handful of counts. V and J are TRBV5-4 and TRBJ1-1; no clear D gene. V dropped 2 bases and J dropped 1 base, with 3 bases sitting between them. The CDR3 length is 12 residues. The V gene's germline CDR1 is SGHNT and CDR2 YYREEE (reference sequence). The chain's CDR3 is CASSFGNTEAFF. In DNA form, the CDR3 reads TGTGCCAGCAGCTTCGGGAACACTGAAGCTTTCTTT.

This chain joins TRBV5-4 and TRBJ2-7, with TRBD2 identical over 7 bases. From germline, CDR1 is SGHNT and CDR2 YYREEE (reference sequence). This CDR3 spans 14 amino acids. J lost 2 bases, V lost 2 bases, and 4 bases had no gene match. The CDR3, as DNA: TGTGCCAGCAGCTTTGGGCGGGAGCCCTACGAGCAGTACTTC. Translation: CASSFGREPYEQYF.

This clone occurred once. V and J are TRBV13 and TRBJ2-3, with a weak D call TRBD1 (5 bases). V was cut by 5 bases and J by 4 bases, with 13 bases left in between. The CDR3 runs to 14 residues. The germline gives CDR1 PRHDT, CDR2 FYEKMQ (reference sequence). The CDR3 DNA reads as TGTGCCAGCAGCCTGGGGCTAGAAGCAGATACGCAGTATTTT. Encoded protein: CASSLGLEADTQYF.

This chain uses TRBV29-1 with TRBJ2-7; D gene unclear. The germline V gene encodes CDR1 SQVTM and CDR2 ANQGSEA. The CDR3 loop spans 12 amino acids. The germline V and J ends were trimmed by 0 bases and 4 bases, with 7 bases remaining between them. The CDR3 region has the DNA TGCAGCGTTGAAGATCGGAGTTACGAGCAGTACTTC. Its protein product is CSVEDRSYEQYF.

The chain has TRBV19 and TRBJ2-7, with 7 bases identical to TRBD1. The length of the CDR3 is 13 residues. Germline assignment: CDR1 LNHDA and CDR2 SQIVND (reference sequence). The ends lost 5 bases at V and 3 bases at J; junction bases unmatched: 4. Here the CDR3 DNA reads TGTGCCAGTAGTGGGGGACAGAGCTACGAGCAGTACTTC. Translating it yields CASSGGQSYEQYF.

The gene calls are TRBV9 and TRBJ2-1; D is unclear. The CDR3 runs to 13 residues. With 0 bases removed from V and 5 bases from J, the gap between germline ends came to 6 bases. The V gene's germline CDR1 is SGDLS and CDR2 YYNGEE. The CDR3 region has the DNA TGTGCCAGCAGCGTAGGACCAAACAATGAGCAGTTCTTC. It specifies CASSVGPNNEQFF.

J is TRBJ2-1 and V is TRBV29-1; the D gene could be TRBD1 or TRBD2 (5 bases each). Germline values: CDR1 SQVTM, CDR2 ANQGSEA. The CDR3 runs 15 residues. Trimming removed 1 base from V and 0 bases from J, with 10 bases in between. CDR3 in DNA: TGCAGCGTTGAAGGGGACGGCAGCTCCTACAATGAGCAGTTCTTC. Its translation: CSVEGDGSSYNEQFF.

The chain has TRBV6-1 and TRBJ1-5; the D is unclear. Trimming removed 1 base from V and 5 bases from J, with 6 bases in between. The germline gives CDR1 MNHNS, CDR2 SASEGT. The CDR3 runs 13 residues. CDR3 sequence: CASSEGSDQPQHF. CDR3 DNA sequence: TGTGCCAGCAGTGAAGGGTCAGATCAGCCCCAGCATTTT.